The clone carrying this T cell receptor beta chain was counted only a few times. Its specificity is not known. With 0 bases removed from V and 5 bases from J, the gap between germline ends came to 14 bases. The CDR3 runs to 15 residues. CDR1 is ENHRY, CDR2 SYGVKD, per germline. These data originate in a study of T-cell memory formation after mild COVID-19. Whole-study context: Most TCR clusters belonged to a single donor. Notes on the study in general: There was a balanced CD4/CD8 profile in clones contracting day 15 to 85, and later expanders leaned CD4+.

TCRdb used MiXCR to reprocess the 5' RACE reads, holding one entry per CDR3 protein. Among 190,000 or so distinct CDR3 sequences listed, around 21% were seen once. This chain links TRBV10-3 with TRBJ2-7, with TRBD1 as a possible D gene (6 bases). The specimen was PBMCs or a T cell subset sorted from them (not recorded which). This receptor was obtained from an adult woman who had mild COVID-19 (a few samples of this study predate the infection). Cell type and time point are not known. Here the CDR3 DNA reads TGTGCCATCAGTGAGTCAGAGACAGGAAGGCACGAGCAGTACTTC. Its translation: CAISESETGRHEQYF.